The 20 T cell receptor beta chains below were found in one sample sequenced in a study of T cell clonality in common variable immunodeficiency. Sequenced by immunoSEQ multiplex PCR; TCRdb stores in-frame clones only, minus some. This sample carries about 31,000 clones, none of them present only once. The sample comprised peripheral blood mononuclear cells. These receptors all come from a person aged 18-70 years in good health.

This clone was observed at least ten times. Sequencing ends 3 residues short of the CDR3 end; the germline J gene provides the rest. V is TRBV12-3 or TRBV12-4 and J is TRBJ2-1, with 8 nucleotides matching TRBD2. Trimming cost V 5 bases and J 8 bases; bases outside gene matches: 2. The CDR3 totals 12 residues. Incomplete CDR3 DNA: TGTGCCAGCAGTCTCGGGGGGGATGAG. Its protein is CASSLGGDE. The entire CDR3 reads CASSLGGDEQFF.

This clone came up many times. With the read ending 3 residues before the CDR3 end, the germline J gene is used to fill in that end. This sequence joins TRBV19 and TRBJ2-6; 8 bases are a match to TRBD1. The V segment lost 5 bases and the J segment 0 bases; nucleotides outside the gene matches: 9. In germline, CDR1 is LNHDA, CDR2 SQIVND (reference sequence). This CDR3 comprises 18 residues. CDR3 amino acids: CASSPRDRHLSGANVLTF. CDR3 bases read: TGTGCCAGTAGTCCCCGGGACAGGCACCTCTCTGGGGCCAACGTC.

This clone was counted ten times or more. The CDR3 end is not reached by the read, which stops 3 residues before it; the germline J gene fills it in. The chain is built from TRBV7-9 and TRBJ2-1; 12 positions agree with TRBD2. The length of the CDR3 is 15 residues. Germline CDR1 reads SEHNR; CDR2 reads FQNEAQ (reference sequence). The V gene end was trimmed by 5 bases and the J gene end by 8 bases; junction bases not matched to a gene: 7. CDR3: CASSPGTSGRDEQFF. Incomplete CDR3 DNA: TGTGCCAGCAGCCCAGGGACTAGCGGGCGCGATGAG. The full variable domain, rest sourced from reference TRBV7-9 and TRBJ2-1, is DTGVSQNPRHKITKRGQNVTFRCDPISEHNRLYWYRQTLGQGPEFLTYFQNEAQLEKSRLLSDRFSAERPKGSFSTLEIQRTEQGDSAMYLCASSPGTSGRDEQFFGPGTRLTVL.

This clone has a handful of counts. The read comes to an end 3 residues before the CDR3 does, leaving the germline J gene to fill in the end. This rearrangement joins TRBV6-2 or TRBV6-3 to TRBJ1-6, with 9 bases aligning to TRBD1. Germline V lookup: CDR1 MNHEY, CDR2 SVGEGT. This CDR3 has 16 amino acids. V was clipped by 0 bases and J by 12 bases; unmatched bases: 9. The CDR3 sequence is CASSYSTRTGVIPLHF. The DNA read from the CDR3 is TGTGCCAGCAGTTACTCGACTAGGACAGGGGTTATACCC.

Notes on this clone: The CDR3 end lies 3 residues beyond the end of the read and is filled in from the germline J gene. The chain couples TRBV18 to TRBJ2-2; the match to TRBD2 covers 8 bases. The CDR3 is 16 residues long. In germline, CDR1 is KGHSH, CDR2 LQKENI. The sequenced part of the CDR3 DNA is TGTGCCAGCTCTCCGCCCTTAGCGGGGACTAATGAAAAG. This sequence encodes CASSPPLAGTNEK. The CDR3 in full is CASSPPLAGTNEKLFF.

This clone has at least ten counts. The read finishes 3 residues shy of the CDR3 end, and the germline J gene is used to complete it. This sequence joins TRBV20-1 and TRBJ2-1; 9 bases agree with TRBD1. The CDR3 consists of 14 residues. Losses at the gene ends were 8 bases for V and 7 bases for J; bases not matched to a gene: 12. Germline V lookup: CDR1 DFQATT, CDR2 SNEGSKA (reference sequence). The chain's CDR3 is CSLGGGTGLNEQFF. CDR3 DNA (partial): TGCAGTTTAGGGGGTGGGACAGGGCTTAATGAG.

Comment on this clone: The read gets to within 3 residues of the CDR3 end, and the germline J gene fills in the rest. The chain is built from TRBV19 and TRBJ1-2; D may be TRBD1 (6 bases). Germline V gene data show CDR1 as LNHDA and CDR2 as SQIVND (reference sequence). The CDR3 extends over 15 amino acids. The sequenced CDR3 bases are TGTGCCAGTAGTATAGCAGTGGGGGCCCTTTTGGAC. Its translation: CASSIAVGALLD. The CDR3 reads in full as CASSIAVGALLDYTF.

This clone was recorded at least ten times. The CDR3 extends 3 residues past the end of the read, so its final part is completed from the germline J gene. The rearrangement joins TRBV29-1 to TRBJ1-1; D is undetermined. Germline lookup yields CDR1 SQVTM and CDR2 ANQGSEA. The CDR3 sequence is 15 residues long. The V end was cut by 6 bases, the J end by 2 bases, with 19 bases between. This CDR3 is CSVDPWAGSNTEAFF. The part of the CDR3 DNA that was read is TGCAGCGTCGACCCATGGGCAGGATCTAACACTGAA.

This clone has ten or more counts. The observed sequence ends 3 residues before the CDR3 terminus, with the missing tail filled in from the germline J gene. J is TRBJ2-1 and V is TRBV5-1, with 9 positions matching TRBD1. The V segment lost 5 bases and the J segment 6 bases; nucleotides outside the gene matches: 18. The CDR3 is 18 residues long. Germline V gene sequence: CDR1 SGHRS, CDR2 YFSETQ. CDR3 DNA (partial): TGCGCCAGCAGGTCTGGGACAGGGTTTGGTGTCGGTTTCAATGAG. This encodes CASRSGTGFGVGFNE. The CDR3 as a whole reads CASRSGTGFGVGFNEQFF.

This clone was seen repeatedly, ten times or more. The read terminates 3 residues ahead of where the CDR3 ends, so the germline J gene completes it. The chain combines TRBV10-1 with TRBJ2-1; 7 bases line up with TRBD1. Losses at the gene ends were 4 bases for V and 9 bases for J; bases not matched to a gene: 6. Germline loops: CDR1 WNHNN, CDR2 SYGVQD (reference sequence). CDR3 length: 13 amino acids. The covered CDR3 bases are TGCGCCAGCAGTGCAAACAGGGGTGGTGAG. Its protein product is CASSANRGGE. Given in full, the CDR3 is CASSANRGGEQFF.

This clone was counted at least ten times. Read sequence stops 3 residues before the CDR3 end, and the germline J gene provides the missing end. This chain links TRBV6-2 or TRBV6-3 with TRBJ2-1; 8 positions agree with TRBD2. V gave up 0 bases and J gave up 2 bases; unmatched junction bases: 6. The CDR3 sequence is 17 residues long. Per germline, CDR1 MNHEY and CDR2 SVGEGT. CDR3 bases read: TGTGCCAGCAGTTACTCTCTAGCGGGTGTCCCCTACAATGAG. Amino acid sequence: CASSYSLAGVPYNE. The complete CDR3 sequence is CASSYSLAGVPYNEQFF.

The sample holds a few counts of this clone. The read ends 3 residues before the CDR3 terminus; that terminus is restored from the germline J gene. The chain joins TRBV18 to TRBJ2-7; D is perhaps TRBD2 (6 bases). The CDR3 covers 15 residues. CDR1 and CDR2 from the germline V gene are KGHSH and LQKENI. Trimming shortened V by 3 bases and J by 2 bases, and 14 bases separated the two germline ends. Partial CDR3 DNA: TGTGCCAGCTCACCGACGGGCGGGATGGCCTACGAG. Translating gives CASSPTGGMAYE. The entire CDR3 protein is CASSPTGGMAYEQYF.

Ten or more counts support this clone. The CDR3 goes on 3 residues after the read ends, and that part is filled in from the germline J gene. The chain uses TRBV12-3 or TRBV12-4 and TRBJ2-3, with 10 nucleotides matching TRBD2. The CDR3 runs 15 residues. V was pared by 2 bases and J by 5 bases, with 4 bases of the junction left unmatched. The sequenced CDR3 bases are TGTGCCAGCAGTTTAAGCGGGGGGGCTGGAGATACG. Protein sequence: CASSLSGGAGDT. The whole CDR3 protein is CASSLSGGAGDTQYF.

This clone has at least ten counts. The CDR3 is cut off 3 residues early in the read; its end comes from the germline J gene. The rearrangement uses TRBV29-1 and TRBJ1-1; D perhaps matches TRBD1 (5 bases). Germline CDR1 and CDR2: SQVTM and ANQGSEA. The CDR3 consists of 13 residues. V lost 5 bases, J lost 3 bases, and 13 bases lay in between. CDR3 DNA, as far as it was read: TGCAGCGTTCTTGACGGGGGAGACACTGAA. Its protein is CSVLDGGDTE. The whole CDR3 is CSVLDGGDTEAFF.

This clone was counted many times. The missing CDR3 end, 3 residues past where the read stops, is filled in from the germline J gene. The rearrangement uses TRBV19 and TRBJ1-5, with 9 bases that match TRBD1. CDR1 and CDR2 (germline): LNHDA, SQIVND (reference sequence). The CDR3 totals 16 residues. Unmatched junction bases numbered 11, after V lost 7 bases and J lost 4 bases. The part of the CDR3 DNA that was read is TGTGCCAGTACTAGACAGGGGGACCCAGGGAATCAGCCC. Its protein product is CASTRQGDPGNQP. The whole CDR3 sequence reads CASTRQGDPGNQPQHF.

This clone was observed at least ten times. The CDR3 extends 3 residues past the end of the read, so its final part is completed from the germline J gene. The genes are TRBV5-6 and TRBJ1-2, with D possibly matching TRBD1 (5 bases). This CDR3 contains 14 residues. Germline lookup yields CDR1 SGHDT and CDR2 YYEEEE. Trimming stripped 0 bases from V and 5 bases from J, with 11 bases between. CDR3 sequence reads: CASSLGQGGYGYTF. The CDR3 DNA, read in part, is TGTGCCAGCAGCTTGGGGCAGGGAGGGTATGGC.

This clone occurred many times. The read ends 3 residues early relative to the CDR3; the germline J gene fills the gap. The rearrangement joins TRBV5-1 to TRBJ2-1, with D tentatively TRBD2 (5 bases). There are 15 residues in the CDR3. CDR1 SGHRS and CDR2 YFSETQ come from the germline V gene. Trimming left V 2 bases short and J 2 bases short, with 11 bases between. The sequenced CDR3 bases are TGCGCCAGCAGCTTCCAAGCGGATACCTACAATGAG. Protein sequence: CASSFQADTYNE. The whole CDR3 reads CASSFQADTYNEQFF.

This clone was observed many times. Read data end 3 residues before the CDR3 end; the end is taken from the germline J gene. The J gene is TRBJ1-1, the V gene TRBV18; TRBD1 might be the D (5 bases). Germline V gene data show CDR1 as KGHSH and CDR2 as LQKENI. CDR3 length equals 15 residues. Trimming removed 0 bases from V and 5 bases from J, with 13 bases in between. Partial CDR3 DNA: TGTGCCAGCTCACCACCGGGGGGAGAGAGGACTGAA. It yields the protein CASSPPGGERTE. The CDR3 reads in full as CASSPPGGERTEAFF.

This clone was seen ten or more times. CDR3 residues: CSVERVLYEQYF. The sequenced part of the CDR3 DNA is TGCAGTGTTGAAAGGGTCCTCTACGAG. This chain uses TRBV20-1 with TRBJ2-7; no definite D call. The read comes to an end 3 residues before the CDR3 does, leaving the germline J gene to fill in the end. CDR3 length: 12 residues. The germline CDR1 and CDR2 sequences are DFQATT and SNEGSKA (reference sequence). V was pared by 7 bases and J by 3 bases, with 13 bases between.

In this sample, this clone turned up many times. The CDR3 extends 3 residues past the end of the read, so its final part is completed from the germline J gene. The chain is built from TRBV20-1 and TRBJ2-2; 7 bases map to TRBD2. Germline assignment: CDR1 DFQATT and CDR2 SNEGSKA (reference sequence). The CDR3 is made up of 15 amino acids. CDR3 sequence reads: CSAAGSGREVEKLFF. Partial CDR3 DNA: TGCAGTGCAGCGGGGTCGGGCAGGGAAGTCGAAAAG.